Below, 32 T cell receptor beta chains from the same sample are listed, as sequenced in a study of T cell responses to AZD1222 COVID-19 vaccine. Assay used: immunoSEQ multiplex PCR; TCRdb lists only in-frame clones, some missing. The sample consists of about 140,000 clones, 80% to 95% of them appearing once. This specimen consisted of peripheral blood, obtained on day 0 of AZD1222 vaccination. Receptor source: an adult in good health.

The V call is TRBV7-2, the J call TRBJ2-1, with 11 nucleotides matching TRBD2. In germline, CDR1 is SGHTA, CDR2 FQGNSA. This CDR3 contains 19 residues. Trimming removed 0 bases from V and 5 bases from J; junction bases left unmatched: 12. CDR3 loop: CASSLAFGASGRFNNEQFF. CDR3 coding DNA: TGTGCCAGCAGCTTAGCGTTTGGGGCTAGCGGGAGGTTTAACAATGAGCAGTTCTTC.

The CDR3 DNA sequence: TGTGCCAGCGGGGTTTTAGGTGCTCAGCCCCAGCATTTT. Protein sequence: CASGVLGAQPQHF. V and J are TRBV27 and TRBJ1-5; D not certain. V lost 8 bases and J lost 6, with 14 bases in between. Per the germline V gene, CDR1 is MNHEY and CDR2 is SMNVEV (reference sequence). The CDR3 is 13 residues long.

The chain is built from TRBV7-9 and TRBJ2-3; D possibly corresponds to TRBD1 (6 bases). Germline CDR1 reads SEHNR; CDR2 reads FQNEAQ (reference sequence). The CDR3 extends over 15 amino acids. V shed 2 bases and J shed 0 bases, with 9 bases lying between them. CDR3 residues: CASSLNRVSTDTQYF. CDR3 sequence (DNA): TGTGCCAGCAGCTTAAACAGGGTGAGCACAGATACGCAGTATTTT.

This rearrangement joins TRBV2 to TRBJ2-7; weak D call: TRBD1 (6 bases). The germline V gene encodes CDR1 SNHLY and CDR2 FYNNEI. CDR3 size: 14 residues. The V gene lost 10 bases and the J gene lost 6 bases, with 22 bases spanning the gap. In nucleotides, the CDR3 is TGTGCCACCTCCCTTGGGGGCAGGGGAAGCGAGCAGTACTTC. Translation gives CATSLGGRGSEQYF.

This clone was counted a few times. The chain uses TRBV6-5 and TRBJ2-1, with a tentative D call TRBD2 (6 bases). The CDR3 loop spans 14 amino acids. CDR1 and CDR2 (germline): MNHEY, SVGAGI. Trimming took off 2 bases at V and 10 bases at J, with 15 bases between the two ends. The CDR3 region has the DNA TGTGCCAGCAGTTACGAGACTAGTCGCCGCGAGCAGTTCTTC. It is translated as CASSYETSRREQFF.

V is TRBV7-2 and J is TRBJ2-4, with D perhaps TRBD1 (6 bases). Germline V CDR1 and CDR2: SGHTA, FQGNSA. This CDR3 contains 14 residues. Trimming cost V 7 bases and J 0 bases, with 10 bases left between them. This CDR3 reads CASTLQGAKNIQYF. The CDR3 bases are TGTGCCAGCACTCTACAGGGAGCCAAAAACATTCAGTACTTC.

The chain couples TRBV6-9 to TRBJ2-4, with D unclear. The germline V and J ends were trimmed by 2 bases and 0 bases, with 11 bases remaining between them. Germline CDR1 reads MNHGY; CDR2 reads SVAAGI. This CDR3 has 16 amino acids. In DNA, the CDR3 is TGTGCCAGCAGTTATCCGAACTCAGGAGCCAAAAACATTCAGTACTTC. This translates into CASSYPNSGAKNIQYF.

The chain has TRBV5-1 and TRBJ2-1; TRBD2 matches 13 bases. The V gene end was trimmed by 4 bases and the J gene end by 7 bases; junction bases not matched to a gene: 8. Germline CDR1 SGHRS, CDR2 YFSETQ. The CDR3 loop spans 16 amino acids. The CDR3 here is CASSVGGTSGANEQFF. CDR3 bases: TGCGCCAGCAGCGTAGGGGGGACTAGCGGGGCTAATGAGCAGTTCTTC.

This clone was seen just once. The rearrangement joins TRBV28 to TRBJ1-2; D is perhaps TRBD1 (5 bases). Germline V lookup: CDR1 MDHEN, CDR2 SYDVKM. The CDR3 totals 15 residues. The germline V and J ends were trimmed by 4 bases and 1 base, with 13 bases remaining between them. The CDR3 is CASSSRVTDNYGYTF. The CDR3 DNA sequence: TGTGCCAGCAGTTCCCGAGTGACAGATAACTATGGCTACACCTTC.

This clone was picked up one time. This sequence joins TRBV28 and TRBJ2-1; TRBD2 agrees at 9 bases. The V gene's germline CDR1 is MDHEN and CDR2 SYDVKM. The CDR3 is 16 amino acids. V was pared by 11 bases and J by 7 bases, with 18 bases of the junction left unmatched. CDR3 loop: CASTRGSGGLSNEQFF. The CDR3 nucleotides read TGTGCCTCCACCCGGGGTAGCGGGGGCCTCTCTAATGAGCAGTTCTTC.

CDR3 sequence reads: CATSRVESHSGNTIYF. The CDR3 region has the DNA TGTGCCACCAGCAGAGTAGAGTCACACTCTGGAAACACCATATATTTT. The chain couples TRBV15 to TRBJ1-3; D not resolved. Between the trimmed V and J ends, which lost 1 base and 0 bases, there was a span of 10 bases. Germline lookup yields CDR1 LNHNV and CDR2 YYDKDF (reference sequence). This CDR3 is 16 amino acids long.

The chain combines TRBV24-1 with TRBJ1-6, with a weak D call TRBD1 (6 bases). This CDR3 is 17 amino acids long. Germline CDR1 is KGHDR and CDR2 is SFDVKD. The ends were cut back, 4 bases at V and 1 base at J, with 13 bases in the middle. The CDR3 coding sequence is TGTGCCACCAGTGAAACCGGGGGCACGTCCTATAATTCACCCCTCCACTTT. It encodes CATSETGGTSYNSPLHF.

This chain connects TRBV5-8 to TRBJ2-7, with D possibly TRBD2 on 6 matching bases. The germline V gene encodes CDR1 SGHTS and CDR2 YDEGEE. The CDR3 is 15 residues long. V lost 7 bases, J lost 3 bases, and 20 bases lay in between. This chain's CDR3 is CASVGPPLARYEQYF. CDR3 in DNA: TGTGCCAGCGTCGGTCCGCCTCTAGCGCGCTACGAGCAGTACTTC.

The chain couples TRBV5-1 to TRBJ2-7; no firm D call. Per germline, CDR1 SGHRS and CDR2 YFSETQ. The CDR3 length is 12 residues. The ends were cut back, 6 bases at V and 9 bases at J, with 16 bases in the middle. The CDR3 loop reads CASNVRPARQYF. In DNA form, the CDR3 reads TGCGCCAGCAACGTAAGACCGGCTCGGCAGTACTTC.

This CDR3 is CATSTLSSQLPYNEQFF. The CDR3 region has the DNA TGTGCCACCAGCACCCTTAGTTCGCAGTTACCTTACAATGAGCAGTTCTTC. This chain uses TRBV15 with TRBJ2-1, with D unresolved. CDR1 is LNHNV, CDR2 YYDKDF, per germline (reference sequence). This CDR3 spans 17 amino acids. V was cut by 4 bases and J by 4 bases, with 20 bases left in between. Supplemented by reference TRBV15 and TRBJ2-1, the full variable domain reads DAMVIQNPRYQVTQFGKPVTLSCSQTLNHNVMYWYQQKSSQAPKLLFHYYDKDFNNEADTPDNFQSRRPNTSFCFLDIRSPGLGDTAMYLCATSTLSSQLPYNEQFFGPGTRLTVL.

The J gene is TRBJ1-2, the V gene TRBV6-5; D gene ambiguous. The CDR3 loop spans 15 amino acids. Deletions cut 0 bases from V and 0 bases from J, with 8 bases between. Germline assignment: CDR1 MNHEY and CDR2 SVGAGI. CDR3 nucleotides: TGTGCCAGCAGTTACTCCTCCAGAGCTAACTATGGCTACACCTTC. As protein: CASSYSSRANYGYTF.

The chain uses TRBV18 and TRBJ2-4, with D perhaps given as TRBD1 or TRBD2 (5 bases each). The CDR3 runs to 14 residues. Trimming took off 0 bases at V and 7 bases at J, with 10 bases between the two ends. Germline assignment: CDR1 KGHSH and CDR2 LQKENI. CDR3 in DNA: TGTGCCAGCTCACCACCCGGACGGGACAACATTCAGTACTTC. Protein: CASSPPGRDNIQYF.

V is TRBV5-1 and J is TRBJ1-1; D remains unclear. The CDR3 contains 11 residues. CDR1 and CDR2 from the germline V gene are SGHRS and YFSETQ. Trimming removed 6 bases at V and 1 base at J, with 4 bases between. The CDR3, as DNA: TGCGCCAGCACAGCGAACACTGAAGCTTTCTTT. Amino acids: CASTANTEAFF.

This CDR3 reads CASSLAGEVKTQYF. Written as DNA, the CDR3 is TGTGCCAGCAGCCTAGCGGGAGAGGTAAAGACCCAGTACTTC. The chain links TRBV11-3 to TRBJ2-5; 10 nucleotides agree with TRBD2. In germline, CDR1 is SGHNT, CDR2 YENEEA. The CDR3 has 14 residues. Losses at the gene ends were 5 bases for V and 6 bases for J; bases not matched to a gene: 6.

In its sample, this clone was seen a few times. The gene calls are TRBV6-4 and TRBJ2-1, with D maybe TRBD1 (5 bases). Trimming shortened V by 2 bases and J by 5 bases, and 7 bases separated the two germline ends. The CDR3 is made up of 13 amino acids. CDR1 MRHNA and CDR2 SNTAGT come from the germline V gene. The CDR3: CASSDRGHNEQFF. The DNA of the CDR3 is TGTGCCAGCAGTGACAGGGGCCACAATGAGCAGTTCTTC.

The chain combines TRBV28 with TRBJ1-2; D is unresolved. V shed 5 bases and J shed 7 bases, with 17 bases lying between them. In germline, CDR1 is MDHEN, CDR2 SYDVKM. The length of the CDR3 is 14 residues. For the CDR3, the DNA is TGTGCCAGCAGTCCCCCAAGAGGGTGGTCTGGCTACACCTTC. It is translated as CASSPPRGWSGYTF.

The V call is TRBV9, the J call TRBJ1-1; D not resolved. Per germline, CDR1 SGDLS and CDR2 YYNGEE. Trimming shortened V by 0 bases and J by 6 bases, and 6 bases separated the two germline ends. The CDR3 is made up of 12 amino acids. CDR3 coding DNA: TGTGCCAGCAGCGTAGTAGGGTCTGAAGCTTTCTTT. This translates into CASSVVGSEAFF. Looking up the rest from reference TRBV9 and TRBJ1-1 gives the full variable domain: DSGVTQTPKHLITATGQRVTLRCSPRSGDLSVYWYQQSLDQGLQFLIQYYNGEERAKGNILERFSAQQFPDLHSELNLSSLELGDSALYFCASSVVGSEAFFGQGTRLTVV.

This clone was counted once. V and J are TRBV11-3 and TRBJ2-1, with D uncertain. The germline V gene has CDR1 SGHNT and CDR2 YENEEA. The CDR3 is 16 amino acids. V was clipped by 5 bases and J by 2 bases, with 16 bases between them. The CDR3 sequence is CASSPTISAAYNEQFF. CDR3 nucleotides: TGTGCCAGCAGCCCTACCATATCGGCGGCCTACAATGAGCAGTTCTTC.

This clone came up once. The DNA for the CDR3 is TGCAGCGTGGGGTTGGGGGCCAGCACAGATACGCAGTATTTT. This sequence encodes CSVGLGASTDTQYF. The J gene is TRBJ2-3, the V gene TRBV29-1, with D tentatively TRBD1 (6 bases). Germline V gives CDR1 SQVTM, CDR2 ANQGSEA. The CDR3 is made up of 14 amino acids. Trimming took off 6 bases at V and 0 bases at J, with 13 bases between the two ends.

The CDR3 DNA is TGTGCCAGCGGGACCCAGGGGTTCGAGCAGTACTTC. Amino acid sequence: CASGTQGFEQYF. V gene TRBV9 combines with J gene TRBJ2-7; TRBD1 is a possible D gene (6 bases). This CDR3 has 12 amino acids. From germline, CDR1 is SGDLS and CDR2 YYNGEE. Trimming cost V 7 bases and J 6 bases, with 14 bases left between them. The variable domain in full, with the rest retrieved from reference TRBV9 and TRBJ2-7, is DSGVTQTPKHLITATGQRVTLRCSPRSGDLSVYWYQQSLDQGLQFLIQYYNGEERAKGNILERFSAQQFPDLHSELNLSSLELGDSALYFCASGTQGFEQYFGPGTRLTVT.

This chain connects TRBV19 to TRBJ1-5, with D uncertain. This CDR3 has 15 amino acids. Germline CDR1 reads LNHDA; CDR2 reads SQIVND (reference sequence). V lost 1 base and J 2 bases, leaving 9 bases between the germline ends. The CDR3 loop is CASSIGQIGNQPQHF. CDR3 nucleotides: TGTGCCAGTAGTATAGGGCAGATAGGCAATCAGCCCCAGCATTTT.

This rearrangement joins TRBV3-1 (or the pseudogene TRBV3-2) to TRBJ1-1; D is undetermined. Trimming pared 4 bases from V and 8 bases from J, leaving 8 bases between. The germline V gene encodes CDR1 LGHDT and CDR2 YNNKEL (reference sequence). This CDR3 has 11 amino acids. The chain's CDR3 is CASSRLQEAFF. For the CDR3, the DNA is TGTGCCAGCAGCCGACTACAAGAAGCTTTCTTT.

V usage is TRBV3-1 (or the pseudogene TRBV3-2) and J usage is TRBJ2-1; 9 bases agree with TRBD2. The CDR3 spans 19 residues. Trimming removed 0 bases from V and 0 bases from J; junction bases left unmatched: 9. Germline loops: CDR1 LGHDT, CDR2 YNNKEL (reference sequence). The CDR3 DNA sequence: TGTGCCAGCAGCCAAGAGGGACTAGCCCCCCTGAGCTCCTACAATGAGCAGTTCTTC. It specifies CASSQEGLAPLSSYNEQFF.

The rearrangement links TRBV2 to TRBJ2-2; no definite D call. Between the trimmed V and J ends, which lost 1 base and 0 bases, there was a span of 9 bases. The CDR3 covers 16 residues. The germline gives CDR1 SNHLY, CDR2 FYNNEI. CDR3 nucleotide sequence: TGTGCCAGCAGTGAAGTAGGTGGATCGAACACCGGGGAGCTGTTTTTT. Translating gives CASSEVGGSNTGELFF.

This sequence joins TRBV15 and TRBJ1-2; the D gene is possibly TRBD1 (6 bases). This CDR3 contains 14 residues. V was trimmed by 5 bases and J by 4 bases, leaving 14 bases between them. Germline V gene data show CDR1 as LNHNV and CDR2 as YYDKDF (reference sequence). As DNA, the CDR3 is TGTGCCACCAGCGCCGACAGGACATTCTATGGCTACACCTTC. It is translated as CATSADRTFYGYTF.

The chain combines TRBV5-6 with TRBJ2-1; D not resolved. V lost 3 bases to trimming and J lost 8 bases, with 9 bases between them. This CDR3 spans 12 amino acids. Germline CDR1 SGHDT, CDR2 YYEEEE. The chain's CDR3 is CASSSSGDEQFF. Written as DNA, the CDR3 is TGTGCCAGCAGCTCCAGTGGGGATGAGCAGTTCTTC.

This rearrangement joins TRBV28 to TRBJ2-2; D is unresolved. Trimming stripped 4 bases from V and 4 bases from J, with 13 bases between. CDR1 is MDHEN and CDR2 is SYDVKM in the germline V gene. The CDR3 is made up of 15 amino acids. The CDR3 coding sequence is TGTGCCAGCAGTTCCTTCGACATATTCACCGGGGAGCTGTTTTTT. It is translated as CASSSFDIFTGELFF.